This T cell receptor beta chain was identified during a study of T and B cells in COVID-19 patients. At the level of the study: COVID-19 patients gave peripheral blood either during active infection or after recovery.

Whole-study findings and limits: Clonality of TRB repertoires was high in active COVID-19; recovery brought above-healthy diversity and richness.

Germline values: CDR1 SQVTM, CDR2 ANQGSEA. The CDR3 sequence is 13 residues long. V was pared by 2 bases and J by 2 bases, with 9 bases between. TRB was amplified from around 230-520 ng of blood genomic DNA. Multiplex PCR with BIOMED2 TRB-A/B primer pools amplified TRB rearrangements. TCRdb independently ran MiXCR on the multiplex PCR reads; one entry per CDR3 protein. The sample has fewer than 6,000 distinct CDR3 sequences; 27% are singletons. This clonotype counts as medium-sized. Antigen unknown. The sequenced sample consisted of blood. This TCR derives from a human donor with active COVID-19. The donor label of this sample is uncertain. The chain combines TRBV29-1 with TRBJ1-2, with D perhaps matching TRBD1 (6 bases). CDR3 DNA: TGCAGCGTTGAAAAAGGACAGAACTATGGCTACACCTTC. It specifies CSVEKGQNYGYTF.